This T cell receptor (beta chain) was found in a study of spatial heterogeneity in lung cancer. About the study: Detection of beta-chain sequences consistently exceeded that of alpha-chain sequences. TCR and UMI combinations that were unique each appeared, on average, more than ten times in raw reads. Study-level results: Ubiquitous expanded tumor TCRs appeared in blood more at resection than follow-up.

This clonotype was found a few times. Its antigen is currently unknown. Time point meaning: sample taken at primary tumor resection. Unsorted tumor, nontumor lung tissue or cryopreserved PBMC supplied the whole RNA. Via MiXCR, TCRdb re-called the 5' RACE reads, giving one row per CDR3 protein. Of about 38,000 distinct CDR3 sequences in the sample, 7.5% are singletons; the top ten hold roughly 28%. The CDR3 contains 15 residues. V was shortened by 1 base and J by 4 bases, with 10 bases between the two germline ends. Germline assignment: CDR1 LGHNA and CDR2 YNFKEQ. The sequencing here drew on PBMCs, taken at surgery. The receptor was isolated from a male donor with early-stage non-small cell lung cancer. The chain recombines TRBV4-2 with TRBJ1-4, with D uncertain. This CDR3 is CASSQGRQDNEKLFF. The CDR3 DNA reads TGTGCCAGCAGCCAAGGTCGACAAGATAATGAAAAACTGTTTTTT.